This TCR beta chain derives from a study of CD8 T cells in ankylosing spondylitis. Findings of the study overall: Seemingly distinctive of ankylosing spondylitis blood was a TCR beta motif formed by eight highly homologous variants.

TCRdb reprocessed the 5' RACE reads with MiXCR, giving one entry per CDR3 protein. The sample shows about 750,000 distinct CDR3 sequences, around 20% of them seen only once. CDR3 length equals 16 residues. The germline V gene has CDR1 KGHSH and CDR2 LQKENI. Trimming took off 3 bases at V and 8 bases at J, with 20 bases between the two ends. This clonotype occurred a few times. What it recognizes is unknown. The material sequenced was blood, either unsorted or a sorted T cell fraction (not recorded which). The chain joins TRBV18 to TRBJ2-4; D is perhaps TRBD2 (6 bases). This receptor was taken from a male donor with ankylosing spondylitis. Written as DNA, the CDR3 is TGTGCCAGCTCACCCCTCGGTTCGTCAGCGGGCGACATTCAGTACTTC. This translates into CASSPLGSSAGDIQYF.